This TCR beta chain was recorded in a study of long-term antiretroviral therapy in people with HIV. Per the germline V gene, CDR1 is WSHSY and CDR2 is SAAADI. The V end was cut by 2 bases, the J end by 5 bases, with 12 bases between. The length of the CDR3 is 14 residues. Sequencing relied on immunoSEQ assay v3.0, run at survey level. TCRdb keeps only in-frame clones here, not all; method: immunoSEQ multiplex PCR. The top ten hold roughly 4.9% of the sample, which has 30,000 to 40,000 clones, roughly 80% seen once. This TCR was recovered from a young man with HIV. Sample: unsorted PBMCs, taken 1.5 years after starting antiretroviral therapy. V is TRBV10-2 and J is TRBJ2-5; D may match TRBD1 or TRBD2 (5 bases each). CDR3 sequence reads: CASSEPRGWETQYF. The CDR3 coding sequence is TGCGCCAGCAGTGAGCCCCGGGGCTGGGAGACCCAGTACTTC.